This passage covers 23 T cell receptor beta chains from one sample sequenced in a study of Graves' ophthalmopathy and Graves' hyperthyroidism. RNA transcripts provided the template for amplifying TCR beta CDR3 regions. First-round RT-PCR used HTBI primers; second-round multiplex PCR followed. Via MiXCR, TCRdb re-called the multiplex PCR reads, giving one row per CDR3 protein. The sample has some 750,000 distinct CDR3 sequences, 40% seen once. The source material was peripheral blood. The receptors originated from an adult man with Graves' ophthalmopathy.

This clonotype was found a few times. The chain recombines TRBV11-2 with TRBJ2-7; 9 bases match TRBD2. The trim removed 1 base at V and 6 bases at J, leaving 10 bases unmatched. Germline values: CDR1 SGHAT, CDR2 FQNNGV. This CDR3 has 16 residues. CDR3 region: CASSLVRASGTVEQYF. The DNA for the CDR3 is TGTGCCAGCAGCTTAGTAAGGGCTAGCGGGACAGTCGAGCAGTACTTC.

This clonotype appeared many times. The chain has TRBV29-1 and TRBJ1-2, with TRBD1 matching 9 bases. This CDR3 spans 13 amino acids. V lost 5 bases, J lost 4 bases, and 5 bases stayed unmatched. CDR1 is SQVTM, CDR2 ANQGSEA, per germline. The CDR3 region is CSVRDRETYGYTF. For the CDR3, the DNA is TGCAGCGTTAGGGACAGGGAAACCTATGGCTACACCTTC. Full variable domain (missing parts from reference TRBV29-1 and TRBJ1-2): SAVISQKPSRDICQRGTSLTIQCQVDSQVTMMFWYRQQPGQSLTLIATANQGSEATYESGFVIDKFPISRPNLTFSTLTVSNMSPEDSSIYLCSVRDRETYGYTFGSGTRLTVV.

This clonotype was seen more than once but under ten times. This chain joins TRBV20-1 and TRBJ2-7, with D possibly being TRBD1 or TRBD2 (5 bases each). Trimming shortened V by 6 bases and J by 3 bases, and 18 bases separated the two germline ends. This CDR3 has 14 amino acids. From germline, CDR1 is DFQATT and CDR2 SNEGSKA (reference sequence). The CDR3 reads CSATGPGTGYEQYF. CDR3 sequence (DNA): TGCAGTGCCACGGGTCCCGGGACGGGCTACGAGCAGTACTTC.

This chain uses TRBV20-1 with TRBJ2-7; 12 positions agree with TRBD2. CDR1 is DFQATT, CDR2 SNEGSKA, per germline (reference sequence). With V trimmed by 5 bases and J by 2 bases, 16 bases remained unmatched. The CDR3 runs to 18 residues. The CDR3 DNA is TGCAGTGCTCGCAGACTAGCGGGGGCGCCAATGGAACCCTACGAGCAGTACTTC. As protein: CSARRLAGAPMEPYEQYF.

This clonotype was counted many times. The chain uses TRBV2 and TRBJ2-5; TRBD2 is a possible D gene (6 bases). CDR1 is SNHLY and CDR2 is FYNNEI in the germline V gene. The V and J ends lost 8 bases and 0 bases respectively, with 13 bases between them. The CDR3 loop spans 14 amino acids. The chain's CDR3 is CASGEEYDQETQYF. DNA of the CDR3: TGTGCCAGCGGGGAGGAGTACGACCAAGAGACCCAGTACTTC.

This clonotype was detected many times. V and J are TRBV7-9 and TRBJ2-5, with TRBD1 as a possible D gene (7 bases). CDR3 length: 15 amino acids. Trimming removed 1 base at V and 4 bases at J, with 13 bases between. CDR1 is SEHNR, CDR2 FQNEAQ, per germline (reference sequence). DNA for the CDR3: TGTGCCAGCAGCTTAGATGCAGGGGGAGGAGAGACCCAGTACTTC. As protein: CASSLDAGGGETQYF.

The rearrangement links TRBV20-1 to TRBJ2-5; D remains unclear. Germline CDR1 and CDR2: DFQATT and SNEGSKA (reference sequence). V lost 5 bases and J 3 bases, leaving 19 bases between the germline ends. This CDR3 spans 15 amino acids. The CDR3 DNA reads as TGCAGTGCTCTTATTCCCGGCTCGGCGGAAGAGACCCAGTACTTC. Its protein product is CSALIPGSAEETQYF.

This clonotype was picked up many times. The chain joins TRBV2 to TRBJ1-1; D is perhaps TRBD1 (6 bases). Germline CDR1 reads SNHLY; CDR2 reads FYNNEI. The CDR3 covers 13 residues. V shed 6 bases and J shed 5 bases, with 13 bases lying between them. DNA of the CDR3: TGTGCCAGCAGAAATACAGGGTATACTGAAGCTTTCTTT. Its translation is CASRNTGYTEAFF.

The genes are TRBV5-1 and TRBJ2-5; possibly TRBD1 for D (6 bases). The CDR3 contains 14 residues. Germline values: CDR1 SGHRS, CDR2 YFSETQ. Trimming removed 2 bases at V and 3 bases at J, with 11 bases between. CDR3 protein: CASSFLAGEETQYF. CDR3 nucleotide sequence: TGCGCCAGCAGCTTTTTAGCAGGGGAAGAGACCCAGTACTTC.

This clonotype occurred a few times. CDR3 coding DNA: TGCAGTGCTTCGGGACCTACCATAGGAAACACCATATATTTT. Residues: CSASGPTIGNTIYF. The V call is TRBV20-1, the J call TRBJ1-3, with D maybe TRBD1 (5 bases). The germline V gene has CDR1 DFQATT and CDR2 SNEGSKA (reference sequence). The V end was cut by 5 bases, the J end by 4 bases, with 15 bases between. The CDR3 has 14 residues.

As for this clonotype: At one boundary the junction diverges from the germline segment, which might be a read error. The V and J genes are TRBV10-3 and TRBJ1-2; a weak D match, TRBD1 (5 bases). Germline CDR1 is ENHRY and CDR2 is SYGVKD. This CDR3 has 15 residues. As DNA, the CDR3 is TGTGCCAGCAGTTCCGACCCTACAGGCCTCTATGGCTACACCTTC. Residues: CASSSDPTGLYGYTF.

V and J are TRBV29-1 and TRBJ2-5, with D perhaps matching TRBD2 (6 bases). The end of the DNA aligns better with TRBJ2-7, so the J call may be wrong. CDR1 SQVTM and CDR2 ANQGSEA come from the germline V gene. The CDR3 has 13 amino acids. Written as DNA, the CDR3 is TGCAGCGTTGTGGGGGAGGCGGGGTACGAGCAGTACTTC. It translates to CSVVGEAGYEQYF.

This chain joins TRBV9 and TRBJ2-7, with D maybe TRBD2 (6 bases). The CDR3 consists of 14 residues. CDR1 and CDR2 from the germline V gene are SGDLS and YYNGEE. With 4 bases removed from V and 2 bases from J, the gap between germline ends came to 13 bases. CDR3 loop: CASSSSGHPYEQYF. CDR3 nucleotides: TGTGCCAGCAGCTCAAGCGGGCACCCCTACGAGCAGTACTTC.

This clonotype was counted ten times or more. V usage is TRBV20-1 and J usage is TRBJ1-1; D call uncertain. V was trimmed by 0 bases and J by 1 base, leaving 6 bases between them. The germline V gene encodes CDR1 DFQATT and CDR2 SNEGSKA (reference sequence). This CDR3 comprises 13 residues. The CDR3 nucleotides are TGCAGTGCTAGAGAGTTGGAGAACACTGAAGCTTTCTTT. This translates into CSARELENTEAFF.

CDR3 sequence: CASSSGAGGHNSPLHF. DNA for the CDR3: TGTGCCAGCAGCTCAGGGGCAGGGGGCCACAATTCACCCCTCCACTTT. The chain uses TRBV7-6 and TRBJ1-6, with 8 nucleotides matching TRBD1. V trimming: 4 bases; J trimming: 7 bases; junction bases outside the gene matches: 9. CDR3 length equals 16 residues. The germline CDR1 and CDR2 sequences are SGHVS and FNYEAQ.

This clonotype was observed many times. This chain links TRBV6-6 with TRBJ1-5; 8 nucleotides agree with TRBD1. The V segment lost 8 bases and the J segment 1 base; nucleotides outside the gene matches: 7. Germline-derived CDR1 and CDR2 are MNHNY and SVGAGI (reference sequence). The CDR3 loop spans 15 amino acids. The CDR3 DNA reads as TGTGCCAGCGGGATCCGGACAGGGAGCAATCAGCCCCAGCATTTT. This codes for CASGIRTGSNQPQHF.

This chain connects TRBV28 to TRBJ1-4, with 10 bases identical to TRBD1. Germline V lookup: CDR1 MDHEN, CDR2 SYDVKM. Germline trimming cut 5 bases from V and 6 bases from J; bases unmatched to any gene: 6. The CDR3 runs 15 residues. The CDR3 is CASSRTGGVYEKLFF. The CDR3 nucleotides are TGTGCCAGCAGTAGGACAGGGGGTGTTTATGAAAAACTGTTTTTT.

As for this clonotype: Germline is not matched at one junction end, which may reflect a read error. The chain carries TRBV16 and TRBJ2-7, with TRBD1 matching 8 bases. The length of the CDR3 is 15 residues. The germline V gene encodes CDR1 KGHSY and CDR2 FQNENV. CDR3 in amino acids: CACSQFVRQGHEQYF. As DNA, the CDR3 is TGTGCCTGCAGCCAATTTGTGAGACAGGGGCACGAGCAATACTTC.

A single count supports this clonotype. The chain couples TRBV7-8 to TRBJ2-3; TRBD2 agrees at 16 bases. Germline loops: CDR1 SGHVS, CDR2 FQNEAQ. V lost 6 bases to trimming and J lost 5 bases; unmatched junction nucleotides: 14. The CDR3 length is 19 residues. The CDR3 loop is CASSPRGLAGGLLVDTQYF. The CDR3 region has the DNA TGTGCCAGCAGTCCAAGGGGACTAGCGGGGGGGCTACTCGTAGATACGCAGTATTTT.

This clonotype was seen a few times. CDR3 protein: CASSESGWNTEAFF. The CDR3 DNA is TGTGCCAGCAGTGAAAGCGGGTGGAACACTGAAGCTTTCTTT. This chain uses TRBV2 with TRBJ1-1; D is uncertain. The CDR3 runs 14 residues. V was shortened by 2 bases and J by 1 base, with 8 bases between the two germline ends. In germline, CDR1 is SNHLY, CDR2 FYNNEI. Full variable domain (missing parts from reference TRBV2 and TRBJ1-1): EPEVTQTPSHQVTQMGQEVILRCVPISNHLYFYWYRQILGQKVEFLVSFYNNEISEKSEIFDDQFSVERPDGSNFTLKIRSTKLEDSAMYFCASSESGWNTEAFFGQGTRLTVV.

The chain carries TRBV5-1 and TRBJ2-7, with a possible D match to TRBD2 (5 bases). Germline CDR1 and CDR2: SGHRS and YFSETQ. The CDR3 contains 15 residues. V was trimmed by 1 base and J by 2 bases, leaving 13 bases between them. The CDR3, as DNA: TGCGCCAGCAGCTTGTACGGGGTTCCAACCTACGAGCAGTACTTC. Its translation: CASSLYGVPTYEQYF.

As to this clonotype: A junction boundary mismatches the germline segment, possibly from a read error. This chain uses TRBV29-1 with TRBJ2-5; maybe TRBD2 (5 bases). Germline V gene data show CDR1 as SQVTM and CDR2 as ANQGSEA. The CDR3 spans 9 residues. CDR3 protein: CSVEVGSFF. The CDR3 nucleotides read TGCAGCGTTGAAGTGGGGAGCTTCTTC.

This clonotype was seen a handful of times. This rearrangement joins TRBV20-1 to TRBJ1-4, with D maybe TRBD1 (5 bases). Per the germline V gene, CDR1 is DFQATT and CDR2 is SNEGSKA (reference sequence). This CDR3 is built from 12 residues. V gave up 4 bases and J gave up 5 bases, with 8 bases separating them. The CDR3 sequence: CSAKGQNEKLFF. DNA of the CDR3: TGCAGTGCTAAGGGGCAGAATGAAAAACTGTTTTTT.